This entry is about one T cell receptor (beta chain). The whole isolated RNA underwent reverse transcription, so sequencing captured expressed TCRB transcripts. Clones were sequenced by immunoSEQ multiplex PCR, and TCRdb holds only the in-frame ones, with some missing. The sample includes about 45,000 clones, about 51% of them seen just once. This sample stems from a study of beta chain features in type 1 diabetes. Study as a whole: Patient and healthy donor groups were alike in age, gender and cell yields.

Each sorted population was over 95% pure. The germline gives CDR1 MDHEN, CDR2 SYDVKM. V was trimmed by 3 bases and J by 3 bases, leaving 9 bases between them. This CDR3 is 14 amino acids long. Sample: Tregs from blood. The source of this sequence is a woman aged 18-29 years in good health. The V call is TRBV28, the J call TRBJ1-5; tentatively, D is TRBD1 (5 bases). Written as DNA, the CDR3 is TGTGCCAGCAGTTTGGTCAGGGCCAATCAGCCCCAGCATTTT. This encodes CASSLVRANQPQHF. The whole variable domain, remainder taken from reference TRBV28 and TRBJ1-5, is DVKVTQSSRYLVKRTGEKVFLECVQDMDHENMFWYRQDPGLGLRLIYFSYDVKMKEKGDIPEGYSVSREKKERFSLILESASTNQTSMYLCASSLVRANQPQHFGDGTRLSIL.